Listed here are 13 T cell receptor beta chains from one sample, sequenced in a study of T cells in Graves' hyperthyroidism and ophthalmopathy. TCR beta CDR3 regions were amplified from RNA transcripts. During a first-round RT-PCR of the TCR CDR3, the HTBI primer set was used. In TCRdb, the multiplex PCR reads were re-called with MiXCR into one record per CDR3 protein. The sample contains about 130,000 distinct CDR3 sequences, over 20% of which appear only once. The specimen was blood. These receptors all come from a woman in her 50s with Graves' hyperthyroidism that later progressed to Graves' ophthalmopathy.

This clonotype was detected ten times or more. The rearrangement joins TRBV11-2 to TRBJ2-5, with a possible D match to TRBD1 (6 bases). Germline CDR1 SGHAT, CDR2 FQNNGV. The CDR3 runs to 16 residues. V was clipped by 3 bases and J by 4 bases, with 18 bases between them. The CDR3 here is CASSLGRGWDIETQYF. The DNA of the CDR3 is TGTGCCAGCAGCTTGGGGAGAGGTTGGGACATAGAGACCCAGTACTTC.

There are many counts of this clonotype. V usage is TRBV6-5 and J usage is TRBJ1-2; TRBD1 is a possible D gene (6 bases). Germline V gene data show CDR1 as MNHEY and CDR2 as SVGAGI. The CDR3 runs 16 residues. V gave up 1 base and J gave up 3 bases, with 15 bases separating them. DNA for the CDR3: TGTGCCAGCAGTTACTTCGGGACATCGACCTACTATGGCTACACCTTC. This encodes CASSYFGTSTYYGYTF.

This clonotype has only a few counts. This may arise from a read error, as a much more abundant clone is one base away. The CDR3, as DNA: TGCAGTGCTAGGGGACAAGCGGGAGGTATCGAGCAGTACTTC. Amino acid sequence: CSARGQAGGIEQYF. V gene TRBV20-1 combines with J gene TRBJ2-7; TRBD2 aligns across 9 bases. Losses at the gene ends were 3 bases for V and 6 bases for J; bases not matched to a gene: 9. CDR3 size: 14 residues. CDR1 and CDR2 (germline): DFQATT, SNEGSKA (reference sequence).

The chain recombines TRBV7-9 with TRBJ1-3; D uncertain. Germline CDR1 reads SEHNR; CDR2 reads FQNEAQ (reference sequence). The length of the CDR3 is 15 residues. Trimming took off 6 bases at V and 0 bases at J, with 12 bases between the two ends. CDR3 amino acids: CASSRTGSSGNTIYF. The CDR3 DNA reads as TGTGCCAGCAGTAGGACGGGGTCCTCTGGAAACACCATATATTTT.

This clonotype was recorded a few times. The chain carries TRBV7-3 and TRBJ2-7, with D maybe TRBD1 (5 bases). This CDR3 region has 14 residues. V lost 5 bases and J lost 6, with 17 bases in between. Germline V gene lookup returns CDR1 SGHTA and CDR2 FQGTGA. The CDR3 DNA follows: TGTGCCAGCAGCAAACGGTCAGGGTCGGCCGAGCAGTACTTC. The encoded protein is CASSKRSGSAEQYF.

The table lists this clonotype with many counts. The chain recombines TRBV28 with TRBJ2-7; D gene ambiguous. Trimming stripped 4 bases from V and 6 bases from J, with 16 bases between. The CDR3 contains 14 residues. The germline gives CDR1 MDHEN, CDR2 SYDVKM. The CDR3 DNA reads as TGTGCCAGCAGTTCTCGAGCAGTCCCTCGCGAGCAGTACTTC. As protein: CASSSRAVPREQYF.

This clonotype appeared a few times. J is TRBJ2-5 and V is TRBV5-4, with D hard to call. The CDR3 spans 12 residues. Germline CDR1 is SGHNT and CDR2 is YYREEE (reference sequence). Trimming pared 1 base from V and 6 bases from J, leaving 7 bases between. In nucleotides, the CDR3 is TGTGCCAGCAGCTTGCCGGGTCAGACCCAGTACTTC. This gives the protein CASSLPGQTQYF.

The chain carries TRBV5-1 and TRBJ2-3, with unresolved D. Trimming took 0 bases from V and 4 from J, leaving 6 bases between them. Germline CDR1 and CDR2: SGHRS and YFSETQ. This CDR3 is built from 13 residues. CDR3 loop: CASSLGPSDTQYF. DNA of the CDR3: TGCGCCAGCAGCTTGGGCCCGTCAGATACGCAGTATTTT.

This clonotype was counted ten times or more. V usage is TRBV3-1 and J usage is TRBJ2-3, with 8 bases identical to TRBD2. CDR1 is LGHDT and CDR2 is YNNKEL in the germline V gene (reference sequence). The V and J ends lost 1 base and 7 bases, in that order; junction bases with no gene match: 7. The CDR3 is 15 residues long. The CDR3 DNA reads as TGTGCCAGCAGCCAAGGAACAGCGGGAGTTAATACGCAGTATTTT. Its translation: CASSQGTAGVNTQYF.

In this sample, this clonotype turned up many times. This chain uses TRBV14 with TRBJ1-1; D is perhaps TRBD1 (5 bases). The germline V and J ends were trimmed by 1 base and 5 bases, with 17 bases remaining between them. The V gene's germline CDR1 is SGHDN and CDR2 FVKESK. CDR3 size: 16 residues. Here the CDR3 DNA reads TGTGCCAGCAGCCAAGCGAGCCACGGGGGGAATACTGAAGCTTTCTTT. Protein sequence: CASSQASHGGNTEAFF.

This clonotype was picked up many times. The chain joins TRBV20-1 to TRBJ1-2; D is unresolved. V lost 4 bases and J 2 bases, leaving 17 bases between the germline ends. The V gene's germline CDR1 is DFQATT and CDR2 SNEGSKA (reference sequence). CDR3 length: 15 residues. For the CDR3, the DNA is TGCAGTGCTAAAAACACTAGGAATTTCAACTATGGCTACACCTTC. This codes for CSAKNTRNFNYGYTF.

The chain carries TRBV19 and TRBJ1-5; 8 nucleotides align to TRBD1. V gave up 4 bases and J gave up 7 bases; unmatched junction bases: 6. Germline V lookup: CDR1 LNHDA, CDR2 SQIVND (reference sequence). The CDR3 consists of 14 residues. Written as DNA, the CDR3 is TGTGCCAGTAGTACCGACAGGGGAGGACAGCCCCAGCATTTT. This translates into CASSTDRGGQPQHF.

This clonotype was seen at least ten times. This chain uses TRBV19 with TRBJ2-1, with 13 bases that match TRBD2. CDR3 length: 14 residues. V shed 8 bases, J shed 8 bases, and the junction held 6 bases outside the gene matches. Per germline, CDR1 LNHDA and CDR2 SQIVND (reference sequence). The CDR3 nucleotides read TGTGCCAGTTCGACTAGCGGGAGGTCGGATGAGCAGTTCTTC. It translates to CASSTSGRSDEQFF.